These T cell receptor beta chains were read from a single sample in a study of cytomegalovirus exposure and HLA in healthy donors. Using immunoSEQ multiplex PCR, the repertoire was profiled, and TCRdb retains in-frame clones only, with some absent. The sample consists of 100,000 to 150,000 clones, approximately 69% of them appearing once. The sequenced sample consisted of PBMCs. The origin of the receptors is a man aged 35-49 years in good health and CMV-seropositive. The conserved cysteine and the conserved F or W are not part of the CDR3 here. Each record gives: J gene, V gene, CDR3 protein.

j_call: TRBJ2-7
v_call: TRBV5-4
cdr3_aa: ASSLRLADSYEQY

j_call: TRBJ1-1
v_call: TRBV6-5
cdr3_aa: ASSPGQGTAF

j_call: TRBJ1-2
v_call: TRBV5-8
cdr3_aa: ASSLVQPNYGYT

j_call: TRBJ2-3
v_call: TRBV19
cdr3_aa: ASSMLAGAPTDTQY

j_call: TRBJ2-7
v_call: TRBV19
cdr3_aa: ASSPFGRGPYEQY

j_call: TRBJ2-7
v_call: TRBV19
cdr3_aa: ASSSGRGEQY

j_call: TRBJ1-2
v_call: TRBV30
cdr3_aa: AWSVQGDANGYT

j_call: TRBJ1-5
v_call: TRBV5-1
cdr3_aa: ASSLDGQGGQPQH

j_call: TRBJ2-1
v_call: TRBV10-3
cdr3_aa: AISDSAAAGGSFNEQF

j_call: TRBJ2-3
v_call: TRBV7-3
cdr3_aa: ASSSGTSKDTQY

j_call: TRBJ1-4
v_call: TRBV28
cdr3_aa: ASRQGGTNEKLF

j_call: TRBJ2-5
v_call: TRBV5-6
cdr3_aa: ASSLVMRQETQY

j_call: TRBJ2-7
v_call: TRBV19
cdr3_aa: ASRHPQTYEQY

j_call: TRBJ1-3
v_call: TRBV29-1
cdr3_aa: SVAGPSGNTIY

j_call: TRBJ2-5
v_call: TRBV4-1
cdr3_aa: ASSQESGRGETQY

j_call: TRBJ2-5
v_call: TRBV5-1
cdr3_aa: ASSEVLGPKETQY

j_call: TRBJ2-1
v_call: TRBV6-1
cdr3_aa: ASSDDREQF

j_call: TRBJ1-1
v_call: TRBV7-6
cdr3_aa: ASSLGGVNTEAF

j_call: TRBJ1-3
v_call: TRBV5-1
cdr3_aa: ASSLDRASSGNTIY

j_call: TRBJ2-1
v_call: TRBV5-1
cdr3_aa: ASHTGVNEQF

j_call: TRBJ2-3
v_call: TRBV2
cdr3_aa: ASSERLAGTDTQY

j_call: TRBJ2-5
v_call: TRBV20-1
cdr3_aa: SATGGETQY

j_call: TRBJ1-3
v_call: TRBV5-1
cdr3_aa: ASTQMGASSGNTIY

j_call: TRBJ1-5
v_call: TRBV4-3
cdr3_aa: ASSQERAQPQH

j_call: TRBJ2-1
v_call: TRBV11-2
cdr3_aa: ASSAPNRVDEQF

j_call: TRBJ1-1
v_call: TRBV19
cdr3_aa: ASKPGQIMNTEAF

j_call: TRBJ1-3
v_call: TRBV6-1
cdr3_aa: ASSEAGGNTIY

j_call: TRBJ1-1
v_call: TRBV10-3
cdr3_aa: AISRTGVNTEAF

j_call: TRBJ1-1
v_call: TRBV5-1
cdr3_aa: ASTRAFMNTEAF

j_call: TRBJ2-7
v_call: TRBV6-6
cdr3_aa: ASRLGGDRYEQY